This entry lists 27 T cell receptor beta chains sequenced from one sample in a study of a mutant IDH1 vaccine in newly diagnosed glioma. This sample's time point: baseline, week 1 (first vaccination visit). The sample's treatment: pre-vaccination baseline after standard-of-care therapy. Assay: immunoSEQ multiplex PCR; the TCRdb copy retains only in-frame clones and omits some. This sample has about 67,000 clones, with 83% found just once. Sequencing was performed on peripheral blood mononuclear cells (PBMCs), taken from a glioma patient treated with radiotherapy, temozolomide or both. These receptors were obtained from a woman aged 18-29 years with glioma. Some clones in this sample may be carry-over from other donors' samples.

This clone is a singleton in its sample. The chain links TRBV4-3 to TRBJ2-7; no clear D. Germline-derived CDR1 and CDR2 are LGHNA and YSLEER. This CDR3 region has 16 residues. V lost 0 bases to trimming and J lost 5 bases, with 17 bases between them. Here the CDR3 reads CASSQESLASFHEQYF. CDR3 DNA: TGCGCCAGCAGCCAAGAGAGTTTAGCTAGTTTCCACGAGCAGTACTTC.

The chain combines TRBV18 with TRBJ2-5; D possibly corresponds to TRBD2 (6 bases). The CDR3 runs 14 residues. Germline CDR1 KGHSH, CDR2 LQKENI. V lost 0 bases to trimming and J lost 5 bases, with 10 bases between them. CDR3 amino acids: CASSPPAGTETQYF. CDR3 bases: TGTGCCAGCTCACCACCGGCGGGGACGGAGACCCAGTACTTC.

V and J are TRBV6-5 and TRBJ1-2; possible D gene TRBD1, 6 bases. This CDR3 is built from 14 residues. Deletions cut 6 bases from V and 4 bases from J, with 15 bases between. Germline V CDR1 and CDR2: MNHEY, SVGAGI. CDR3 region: CASSYGQGSYGYTF. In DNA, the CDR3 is TGTGCCAGCAGCTACGGGCAGGGGAGCTATGGCTACACCTTC.

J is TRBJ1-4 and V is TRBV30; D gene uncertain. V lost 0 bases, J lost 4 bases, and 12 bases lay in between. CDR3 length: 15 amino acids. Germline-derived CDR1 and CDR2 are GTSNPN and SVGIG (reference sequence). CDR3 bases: TGTGCCTGGAGTGTACGGGGAGGAGATAATGAAAAACTGTTTTTT. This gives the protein CAWSVRGGDNEKLFF.

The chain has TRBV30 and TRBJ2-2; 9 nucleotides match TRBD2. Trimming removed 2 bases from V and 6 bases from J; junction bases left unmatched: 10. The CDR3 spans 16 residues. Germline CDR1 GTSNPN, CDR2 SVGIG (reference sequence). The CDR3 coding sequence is TGTGCCTGGAGTCAAGGGTTAGCGGGAGCCTCCGGGGAGCTGTTTTTT. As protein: CAWSQGLAGASGELFF. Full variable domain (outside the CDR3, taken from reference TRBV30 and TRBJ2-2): SQTIHQWPATLVQPVGSPLSLECTVEGTSNPNLYWYRQAAGRGLQLLFYSVGIGQISSEVPQNLSASRPQDRQFILSSKKLLLSDSGFYLCAWSQGLAGASGELFFGEGSRLTVL.

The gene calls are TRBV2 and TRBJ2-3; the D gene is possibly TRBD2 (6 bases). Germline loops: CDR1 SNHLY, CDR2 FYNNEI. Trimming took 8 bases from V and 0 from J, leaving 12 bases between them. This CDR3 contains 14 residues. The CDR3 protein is CASQMTSSTDTQYF. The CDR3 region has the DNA TGTGCCAGCCAGATGACTAGTAGCACAGATACGCAGTATTTT.

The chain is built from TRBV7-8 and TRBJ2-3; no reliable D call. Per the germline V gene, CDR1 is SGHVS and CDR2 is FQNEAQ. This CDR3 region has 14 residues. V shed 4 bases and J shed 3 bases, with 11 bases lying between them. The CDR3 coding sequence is TGTGCCAGCAGCTCCCGCCTGGAAACAGATACGCAGTATTTT. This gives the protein CASSSRLETDTQYF.

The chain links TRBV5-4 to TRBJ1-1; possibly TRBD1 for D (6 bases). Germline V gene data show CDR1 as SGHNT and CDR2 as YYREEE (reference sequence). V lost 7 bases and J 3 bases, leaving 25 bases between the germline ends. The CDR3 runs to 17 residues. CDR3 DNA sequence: TGTGCCAGCTCCCGAGGAGTGGGGGCCCGGGTGGACACTGAAGCTTTCTTT. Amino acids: CASSRGVGARVDTEAFF.

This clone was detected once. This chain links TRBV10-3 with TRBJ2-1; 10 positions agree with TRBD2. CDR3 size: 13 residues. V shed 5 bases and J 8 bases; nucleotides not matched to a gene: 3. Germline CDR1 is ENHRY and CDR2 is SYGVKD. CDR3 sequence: CAISSGLADEQFF. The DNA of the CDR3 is TGTGCCATCAGTTCCGGACTAGCGGATGAGCAGTTCTTC.

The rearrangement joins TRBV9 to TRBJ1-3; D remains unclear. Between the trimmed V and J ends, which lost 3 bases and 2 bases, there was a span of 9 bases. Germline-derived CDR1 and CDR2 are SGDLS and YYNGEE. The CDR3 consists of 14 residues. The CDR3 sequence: CASSERITGNTIYF. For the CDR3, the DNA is TGTGCCAGCAGCGAGAGGATTACTGGAAACACCATATATTTT. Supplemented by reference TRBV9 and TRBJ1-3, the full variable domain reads DSGVTQTPKHLITATGQRVTLRCSPRSGDLSVYWYQQSLDQGLQFLIQYYNGEERAKGNILERFSAQQFPDLHSELNLSSLELGDSALYFCASSERITGNTIYFGEGSWLTVV.

The chain's CDR3 is CASSPGTGFYNEQFF. For the CDR3, the DNA is TGTGCCAGTAGTCCCGGGACAGGGTTCTACAATGAGCAGTTCTTC. This rearrangement joins TRBV19 to TRBJ2-1; 9 bases align to TRBD1. The length of the CDR3 is 15 residues. Germline values: CDR1 LNHDA, CDR2 SQIVND (reference sequence). The J segment lost 3 bases and the V segment lost 5 bases, leaving 5 bases of the junction unmatched.

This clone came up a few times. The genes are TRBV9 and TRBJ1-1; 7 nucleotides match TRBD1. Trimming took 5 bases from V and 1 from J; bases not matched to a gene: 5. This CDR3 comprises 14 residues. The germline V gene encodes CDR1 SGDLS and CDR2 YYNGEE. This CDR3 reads CASRPGGTNTEAFF. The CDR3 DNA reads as TGTGCCAGCAGACCAGGGGGGACGAACACTGAAGCTTTCTTT.

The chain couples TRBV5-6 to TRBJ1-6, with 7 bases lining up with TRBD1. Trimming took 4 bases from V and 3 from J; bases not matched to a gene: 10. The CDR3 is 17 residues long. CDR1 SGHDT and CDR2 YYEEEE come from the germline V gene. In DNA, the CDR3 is TGTGCCAGCAGCCTCCGGACAGGAACCATCTATAATTCACCCCTCCACTTT. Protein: CASSLRTGTIYNSPLHF.

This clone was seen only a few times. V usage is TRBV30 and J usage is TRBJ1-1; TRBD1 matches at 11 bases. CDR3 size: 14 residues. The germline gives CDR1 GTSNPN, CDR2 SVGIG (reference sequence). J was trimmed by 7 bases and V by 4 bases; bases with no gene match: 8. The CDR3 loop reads CAWKRDRGSDEAFF. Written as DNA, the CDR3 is TGTGCCTGGAAGCGGGACAGGGGGTCTGATGAAGCTTTCTTT.

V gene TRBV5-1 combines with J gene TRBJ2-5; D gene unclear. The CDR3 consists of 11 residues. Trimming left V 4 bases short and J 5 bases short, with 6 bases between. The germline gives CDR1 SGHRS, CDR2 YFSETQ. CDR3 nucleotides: TGCGCCAGCAGCCCCGGGGAGACCCAGTACTTC. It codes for CASSPGETQYF.

The CDR3 loop reads CASSLAASGVLGEQYF. The CDR3 DNA sequence: TGTGCCAGCAGCTTAGCGGCGTCCGGGGTTTTAGGCGAGCAGTACTTC. The V call is TRBV7-2, the J call TRBJ2-7; D is possibly TRBD2 (5 bases). CDR3 length equals 16 residues. Trimming took off 0 bases at V and 6 bases at J, with 18 bases between the two ends. In germline, CDR1 is SGHTA, CDR2 FQGNSA.

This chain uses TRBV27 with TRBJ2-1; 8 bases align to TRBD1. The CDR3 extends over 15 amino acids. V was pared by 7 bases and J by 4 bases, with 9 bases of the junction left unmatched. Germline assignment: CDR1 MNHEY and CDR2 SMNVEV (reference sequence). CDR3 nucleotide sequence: TGTGCCAGCAAAAGACAGGGGCAAGGTTACAATGAGCAGTTCTTC. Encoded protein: CASKRQGQGYNEQFF.

The CDR3 reads CATEIRETGGYTF. CDR3 in DNA: TGTGCCACCGAGATCAGGGAAACGGGTGGCTACACCTTC. This chain connects TRBV25-1 to TRBJ1-2, with D maybe TRBD1 (5 bases). Germline V gene lookup returns CDR1 MGHDK and CDR2 SYGVNS. The CDR3 spans 13 residues. V gave up 10 bases and J gave up 7 bases, with 19 bases separating them.

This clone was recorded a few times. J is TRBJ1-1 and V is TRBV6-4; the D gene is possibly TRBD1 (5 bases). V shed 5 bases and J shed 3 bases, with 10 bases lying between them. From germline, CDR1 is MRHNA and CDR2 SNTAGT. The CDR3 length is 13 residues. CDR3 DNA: TGTGCCAGCAGTCCCTCGGGGGACACTGAAGCTTTCTTT. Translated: CASSPSGDTEAFF.

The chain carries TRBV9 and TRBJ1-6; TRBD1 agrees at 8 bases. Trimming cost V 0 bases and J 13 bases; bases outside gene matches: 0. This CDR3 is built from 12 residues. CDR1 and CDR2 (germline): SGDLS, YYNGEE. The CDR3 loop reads CASSVDRGPLHF. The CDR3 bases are TGTGCCAGCAGCGTAGACAGGGGGCCCCTCCACTTT.

CDR3 bases: TGTGCCAGCAGCCGTGGGGACAGCTCCTACGAGCAGTACTTC. This codes for CASSRGDSSYEQYF. This chain connects TRBV5-4 to TRBJ2-7; 7 nucleotides align to TRBD1. Per the germline V gene, CDR1 is SGHNT and CDR2 is YYREEE (reference sequence). The CDR3 is made up of 14 amino acids. Germline trimming cut 4 bases from V and 0 bases from J; bases unmatched to any gene: 4.

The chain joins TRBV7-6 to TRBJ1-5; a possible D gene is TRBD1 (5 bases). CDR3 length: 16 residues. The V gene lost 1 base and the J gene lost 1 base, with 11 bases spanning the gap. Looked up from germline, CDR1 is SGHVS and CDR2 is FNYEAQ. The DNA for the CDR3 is TGTGCCAGCAGCTTAGGTGGGGGAGCCAGCAATCAGCCCCAGCATTTT. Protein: CASSLGGGASNQPQHF.

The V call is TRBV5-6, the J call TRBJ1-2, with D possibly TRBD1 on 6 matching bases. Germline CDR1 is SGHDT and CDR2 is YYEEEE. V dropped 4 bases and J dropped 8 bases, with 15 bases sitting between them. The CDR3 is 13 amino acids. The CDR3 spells CASSPDSRGGYTF. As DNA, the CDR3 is TGTGCCAGCAGCCCTGATTCCAGGGGAGGCTACACCTTC.

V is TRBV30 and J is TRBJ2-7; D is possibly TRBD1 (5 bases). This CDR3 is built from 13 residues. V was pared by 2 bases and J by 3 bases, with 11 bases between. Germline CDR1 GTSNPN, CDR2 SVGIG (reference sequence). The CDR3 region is CAWSKGSLYEQYF. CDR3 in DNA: TGTGCCTGGAGTAAGGGGTCTCTCTACGAGCAGTACTTC.

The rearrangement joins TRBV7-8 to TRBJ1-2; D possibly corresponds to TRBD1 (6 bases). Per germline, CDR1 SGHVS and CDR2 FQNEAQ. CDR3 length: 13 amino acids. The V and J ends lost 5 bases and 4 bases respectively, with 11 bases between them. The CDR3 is CASSVGQLYGYTF. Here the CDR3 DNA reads TGTGCCAGCAGCGTCGGACAGCTCTATGGCTACACCTTC.

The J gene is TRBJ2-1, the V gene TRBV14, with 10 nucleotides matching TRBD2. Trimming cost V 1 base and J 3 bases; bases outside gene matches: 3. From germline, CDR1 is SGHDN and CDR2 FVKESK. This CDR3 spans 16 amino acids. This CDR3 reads CASSQAPSGSYNEQFF. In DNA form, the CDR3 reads TGTGCCAGCAGCCAAGCCCCTAGCGGGAGCTACAATGAGCAGTTCTTC.

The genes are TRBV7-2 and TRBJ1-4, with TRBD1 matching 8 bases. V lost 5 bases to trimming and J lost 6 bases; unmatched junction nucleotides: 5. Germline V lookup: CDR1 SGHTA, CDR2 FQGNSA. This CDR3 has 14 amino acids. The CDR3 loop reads CASSPQGAHEKLFF. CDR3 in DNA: TGTGCCAGCAGCCCCCAGGGGGCGCATGAAAAACTGTTTTTT.